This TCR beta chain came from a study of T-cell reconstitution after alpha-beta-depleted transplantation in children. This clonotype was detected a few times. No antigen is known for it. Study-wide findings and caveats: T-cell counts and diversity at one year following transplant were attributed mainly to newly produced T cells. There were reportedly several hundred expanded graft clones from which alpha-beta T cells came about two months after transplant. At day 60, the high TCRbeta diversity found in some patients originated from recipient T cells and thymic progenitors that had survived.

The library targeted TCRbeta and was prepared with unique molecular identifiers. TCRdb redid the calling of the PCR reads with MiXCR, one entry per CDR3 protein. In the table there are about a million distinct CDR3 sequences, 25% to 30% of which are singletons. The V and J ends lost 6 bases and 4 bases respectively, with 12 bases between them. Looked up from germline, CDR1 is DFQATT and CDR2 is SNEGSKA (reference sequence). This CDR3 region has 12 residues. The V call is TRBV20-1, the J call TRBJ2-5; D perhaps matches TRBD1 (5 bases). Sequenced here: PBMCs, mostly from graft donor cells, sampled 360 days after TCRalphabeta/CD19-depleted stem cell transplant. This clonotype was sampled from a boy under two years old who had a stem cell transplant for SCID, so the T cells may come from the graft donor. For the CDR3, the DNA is TGCAGTGCGTCCAGGGTATTAGAGACCCAGTACTTC. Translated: CSASRVLETQYF.